This entry lists 16 T cell receptor beta chains sequenced from one sample in a study of OX40 agonist ivuxolimab in advanced cancers. Assay used: immunoSEQ multiplex PCR; TCRdb lists only in-frame clones, some missing. The sample lists about 49,000 clones, over 75% occurring once. The sample here was CD4+ or CD8+ T cells sorted from blood, taken in a trial of the OX40 agonist ivuxolimab. These receptors were taken from an adult with an advanced solid tumor such as melanoma, head and neck, liver or kidney cancer.

The chain joins TRBV5-1 to TRBJ2-7; D is uncertain. The CDR3 length is 17 residues. Per germline, CDR1 SGHRS and CDR2 YFSETQ. Trimming removed 1 base at V and 2 bases at J, with 19 bases between. Here the CDR3 reads CASSLRSVGSGAYEQYF. The CDR3 nucleotides read TGCGCCAGCAGCTTGAGATCTGTTGGCAGTGGCGCCTACGAGCAGTACTTC.

V gene TRBV18 combines with J gene TRBJ2-6; no clear D. CDR3 length equals 14 residues. V lost 8 bases and J 1 base, leaving 9 bases between the germline ends. CDR1 is KGHSH and CDR2 is LQKENI in the germline V gene. The CDR3 is CASDDLSGANVLTF. The CDR3 DNA sequence: TGTGCCAGCGACGACCTTTCTGGGGCCAACGTCCTGACTTTC.

This CDR3 is CASSEYPGEQFF. In DNA form, the CDR3 reads TGTGCCAGCAGTGAGTATCCCGGGGAGCAGTTCTTC. The chain joins TRBV6-1 to TRBJ2-1, with unresolved D. In germline, CDR1 is MNHNS, CDR2 SASEGT. V was cut by 3 bases and J by 10 bases, with 10 bases left in between. The CDR3 contains 12 residues.

The V gene is TRBV6-6, the J gene TRBJ1-6; TRBD1 matches at 7 bases. The CDR3 loop spans 15 amino acids. The V segment lost 5 bases and the J segment 4 bases; nucleotides outside the gene matches: 5. The germline V gene has CDR1 MNHNY and CDR2 SVGAGI (reference sequence). CDR3 sequence (DNA): TGTGCCAGCAGTACCACGGGACAGTATAATTCACCCCTCCACTTT. Protein product: CASSTTGQYNSPLHF.

J is TRBJ1-1 and V is TRBV11-2, with D uncertain. Trimming cost V 1 base and J 6 bases, with 15 bases left between them. Germline CDR1 is SGHAT and CDR2 is FQNNGV. The CDR3 is 15 residues long. As DNA, the CDR3 is TGTGCCAGCAGCTTAGTTTGGCCGGGAAACGCTGAAGCTTTCTTT. This codes for CASSLVWPGNAEAFF.

This clone has just a few counts. V gene TRBV7-8 combines with J gene TRBJ2-3, with D hard to call. Germline V lookup: CDR1 SGHVS, CDR2 FQNEAQ. The length of the CDR3 is 14 residues. V was cut by 0 bases and J by 6 bases, with 10 bases left in between. In DNA, the CDR3 is TGTGCCAGCAGCTTAGCGGGGAACAAGGATACGCAGTATTTT. It specifies CASSLAGNKDTQYF.

This sequence joins TRBV5-4 and TRBJ2-7; D gene unclear. V was shortened by 0 bases and J by 0 bases, with 7 bases between the two germline ends. Germline CDR1 reads SGHNT; CDR2 reads YYREEE (reference sequence). The CDR3 loop spans 14 amino acids. DNA for the CDR3: TGTGCCAGCAGCTTGGACAGTACCTCCTACGAGCAGTACTTC. Amino acids: CASSLDSTSYEQYF.

V and J are TRBV19 and TRBJ1-5; TRBD1 matches 7 bases. The CDR3 covers 14 residues. V lost 4 bases, J lost 3 bases, and 3 bases stayed unmatched. Germline values: CDR1 LNHDA, CDR2 SQIVND (reference sequence). The CDR3 region is CASSKTGFNQPQHF. As DNA, the CDR3 is TGTGCCAGTAGTAAGACAGGGTTCAATCAGCCCCAGCATTTT. The full variable domain, in which reference TRBV19 and TRBJ1-5 provide the parts outside the CDR3, is DGGITQSPKYLFRKEGQNVTLSCEQNLNHDAMYWYRQDPGQGLRLIYYSQIVNDFQKGDIAEGYSVSREKKESFPLTVTSAQKNPTAFYLCASSKTGFNQPQHFGDGTRLSIL.

J is TRBJ2-7 and V is TRBV11-2, with TRBD2 identical over 7 bases. Germline-derived CDR1 and CDR2 are SGHAT and FQNNGV. There are 15 residues in the CDR3. The V segment lost 2 bases and the J segment 0 bases; nucleotides outside the gene matches: 4. In DNA form, the CDR3 reads TGTGCCAGCAGCTTAACTAGCGCGAGCTCCTACGAGCAGTACTTC. Its translation is CASSLTSASSYEQYF.

The chain joins TRBV14 to TRBJ2-1, with D hard to call. The CDR3 loop spans 16 amino acids. V was clipped by 1 base and J by 4 bases, with 14 bases between them. Per germline, CDR1 SGHDN and CDR2 FVKESK. CDR3 residues: CASSQGLAWAYNEQFF. In DNA, the CDR3 is TGTGCCAGCAGCCAAGGACTGGCCTGGGCTTACAATGAGCAGTTCTTC.

This chain's CDR3 is CASSSGVAGAYEQYF. The CDR3 DNA is TGTGCCAGCAGTAGTGGGGTTGCTGGGGCCTACGAGCAGTACTTC. This chain connects TRBV6-1 to TRBJ2-7; D is undetermined. Trimming stripped 5 bases from V and 2 bases from J, with 16 bases between. The CDR3 length is 15 residues. Germline CDR1 MNHNS, CDR2 SASEGT.

This sequence joins TRBV7-2 and TRBJ1-1, with 7 bases lining up with TRBD1. The V and J ends lost 1 base and 0 bases, in that order; junction bases with no gene match: 5. Per germline, CDR1 SGHTA and CDR2 FQGNSA. The CDR3 has 16 amino acids. For the CDR3, the DNA is TGTGCCAGCAGCTTAGTCTTGGGGACAGTGAACACTGAAGCTTTCTTT. It specifies CASSLVLGTVNTEAFF.

CDR3 residues: CASSPLSDTQYF. The CDR3 DNA reads as TGTGCCAGCAGCCCCCTTTCGGATACGCAGTATTTT. The chain recombines TRBV9 with TRBJ2-3; D remains unclear. CDR3 length equals 12 residues. Trimming took 4 bases from V and 6 from J, leaving 9 bases between them. Germline V gives CDR1 SGDLS, CDR2 YYNGEE. The whole variable domain, remainder taken from reference TRBV9 and TRBJ2-3, is DSGVTQTPKHLITATGQRVTLRCSPRSGDLSVYWYQQSLDQGLQFLIQYYNGEERAKGNILERFSAQQFPDLHSELNLSSLELGDSALYFCASSPLSDTQYFGPGTRLTVL.

V and J are TRBV5-1 and TRBJ2-3; perhaps TRBD1 as D (5 bases). Trimming shortened V by 5 bases and J by 0 bases, and 16 bases separated the two germline ends. The CDR3 covers 16 residues. Germline assignment: CDR1 SGHRS and CDR2 YFSETQ. The CDR3 loop is CASSYEQVTSTDTQYF. The CDR3 DNA sequence: TGCGCCAGCAGTTATGAACAGGTTACTAGCACAGATACGCAGTATTTT.

In its sample, this clone was seen once. The V call is TRBV19, the J call TRBJ1-2; weak D call: TRBD1 (5 bases). The ends were cut back, 5 bases at V and 4 bases at J, with 14 bases in the middle. The germline V gene has CDR1 LNHDA and CDR2 SQIVND (reference sequence). The CDR3 runs 14 residues. Here the CDR3 reads CASSPTTRGYGYTF. CDR3 bases: TGTGCCAGTAGTCCAACGACAAGGGGCTATGGCTACACCTTC.

The CDR3 DNA reads as TGTGCCAGCTCACCAGACGGTTCCTACGAGCAGTACTTC. Translating gives CASSPDGSYEQYF. The rearrangement uses TRBV18 and TRBJ2-7; unclear D gene. The CDR3 runs to 13 residues. Germline V gene sequence: CDR1 KGHSH, CDR2 LQKENI. Trimming shortened V by 2 bases and J by 1 base, and 6 bases separated the two germline ends.